This T cell receptor (beta chain) was captured by sequencing in a study of identical twins. The CDR3 covers 15 residues. Germline V gene data show CDR1 as SGHTA and CDR2 as FQGNSA. With 0 bases removed from V and 4 bases from J, the gap between germline ends came to 12 bases. This clonotype showed up just a few times. TCRdb re-analysed the 5' RACE reads in MiXCR, keeping a single row per CDR3 protein. The sample has about 690,000 distinct CDR3 sequences, 21% seen once. The sample was also reused in another study, on T cells expressing NK-cell markers.

The sequence came from a woman aged 18-35 years in good health. V gene TRBV7-2 combines with J gene TRBJ2-5; D gene uncertain. Sequenced input: PBMCs. The DNA of the CDR3 is TGTGCCAGCAGCTTAGCGGCCCCGACGAGAGAGACCCAGTACTTC. This sequence encodes CASSLAAPTRETQYF. Based on the CDR3 plus reference TRBV7-2 and TRBJ2-5, the full variable domain is GAGVSQSPSNKVTEKGKDVELRCDPISGHTALYWYRQSLGQGLEFLIYFQGNSAPDKSGLPSDRFSAERTGGSVSTLTIQRTQQEDSAVYLCASSLAAPTRETQYFGPGTRLLVL.